This T cell receptor (beta chain) comes out of a study of blood T cell repertoires in COVID-19. Study context: From T cells, B-cell-depleted T cells, or PBMCs came the material, which was cDNA or gDNA.

Original processing methods: How many nucleated cells were present was estimated from reference gene primer amplification. The data were produced by immunoSEQ multiplex PCR, yet TCRdb's version contains in-frame clones alone and is incomplete. V and J calls and clone size are as listed in that table; D and trimming were resolved from the DNA. This sample has roughly 120,000 clones; approximately 84% occur once, and the top ten carry roughly 1.5%. The V end lost 3 bases, the J end lost 2 bases, and 16 bases lay between the germline ends. The CDR3 is 16 residues long. Germline CDR1 is LNHDA and CDR2 is SQIVND (reference sequence).

V is TRBV19 and J is TRBJ1-2, with D tentatively TRBD1 (5 bases). The receptor's source is a man over 45 with acute or convalescent COVID-19. Sequenced material: peripheral blood. DNA for the CDR3: TGTGCCAGTAGTATGAGCGGGCTGCAGGGAAACTATGGCTACACCTTC. This gives the protein CASSMSGLQGNYGYTF.